Below, 5 T cell receptor beta chains from the same sample are listed, as sequenced in a study of blood T cell repertoires in COVID-19. The data were produced by immunoSEQ multiplex PCR, yet TCRdb's version contains in-frame clones alone and is incomplete. The sample yields approximately 240,000 clones, 83% seen once. Sequencing was done on a sample of peripheral blood. The receptor source for this set is a woman aged 25 to 39 with COVID-19, enrolled during active disease.

V is TRBV5-1 and J is TRBJ2-1; D gene unclear. V was trimmed by 2 bases and J by 6 bases, leaving 9 bases between them. This CDR3 spans 13 amino acids. Germline-derived CDR1 and CDR2 are SGHRS and YFSETQ. CDR3 nucleotides: TGCGCCAGCAGCTTATTGGTCGGCAATGAGCAGTTCTTC. Its translation is CASSLLVGNEQFF.

On this clone: The sample has other DNA sequences that encode this CDR3 too. The V gene is TRBV28, the J gene TRBJ2-1, with TRBD1 matching over 9 bases. The junction had 4 bases not matched to a gene; V was cut back by 6 bases and J by 4 bases. The CDR3 has 14 amino acids. Looked up from germline, CDR1 is MDHEN and CDR2 is SYDVKM. The CDR3 nucleotides are TGTGCCAGCAGGGCCGGGACAGGGTACAATGAGCAGTTCTTC. Amino acid sequence: CASRAGTGYNEQFF.

This rearrangement joins TRBV30 to TRBJ1-1; unclear D gene. The CDR3 extends over 11 amino acids. CDR1 is GTSNPN and CDR2 is SVGIG in the germline V gene (reference sequence). Trimming cost V 2 bases and J 4 bases, with 5 bases left between them. CDR3: CAWSSGTEAFF. The CDR3 nucleotides read TGTGCCTGGAGTTCGGGCACTGAAGCTTTCTTT.

The rearrangement joins TRBV6-5 to TRBJ2-1, with a possible D match to TRBD1 (6 bases). CDR1 and CDR2 (germline): MNHEY, SVGAGI. This CDR3 spans 16 amino acids. The V end lost 4 bases, the J end lost 7 bases, and 20 bases lay between the germline ends. This CDR3 reads CASSFLDSPSRNEQFF. The CDR3, as DNA: TGTGCCAGCAGTTTTCTGGACAGTCCCTCCCGGAATGAGCAGTTCTTC.

The CDR3 loop is CASSLQSGELFF. The DNA of the CDR3 is TGCGCCAGCAGCTTGCAGTCCGGGGAGCTGTTTTTT. This rearrangement joins TRBV5-1 to TRBJ2-2; unclear D gene. CDR3 length equals 12 residues. V shed 1 base and J shed 6 bases, with 4 bases lying between them. Germline V gene sequence: CDR1 SGHRS, CDR2 YFSETQ. Complete variable domain (other parts from reference TRBV5-1 and TRBJ2-2): KAGVTQTPRYLIKTRGQQVTLSCSPISGHRSVSWYQQTPGQGLQFLFEYFSETQRNKGNFPGRFSGRQFSNSRSEMNVSTLELGDSALYLCASSLQSGELFFGEGSRLTVL.